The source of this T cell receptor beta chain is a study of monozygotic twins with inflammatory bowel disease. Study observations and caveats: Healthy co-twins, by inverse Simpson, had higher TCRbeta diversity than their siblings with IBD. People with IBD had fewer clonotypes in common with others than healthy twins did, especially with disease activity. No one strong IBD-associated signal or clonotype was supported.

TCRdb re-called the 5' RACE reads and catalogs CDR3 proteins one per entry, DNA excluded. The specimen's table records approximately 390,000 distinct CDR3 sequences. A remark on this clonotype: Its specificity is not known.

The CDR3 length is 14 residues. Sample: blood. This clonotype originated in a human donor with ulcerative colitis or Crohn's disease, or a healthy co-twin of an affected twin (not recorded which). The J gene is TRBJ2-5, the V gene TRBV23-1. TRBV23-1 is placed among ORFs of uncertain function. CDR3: CASSQFCILKTQYF.